The rows below give T cell receptor beta chains drawn from one sample of a study of CD8 T cells in ankylosing spondylitis. Via MiXCR, TCRdb re-called the 5' RACE reads, giving one row per CDR3 protein. Counted here are 200,000 to 250,000 distinct CDR3 sequences, approximately 10% occurring once; the ten biggest clones make up roughly a fifth. The sample taken for sequencing was blood, either unsorted or a sorted T cell fraction (not recorded which). These receptors were obtained from a male donor with ankylosing spondylitis or in good health (not recorded which). Both conserved end residues are part of each CDR3. Each record gives: clone size, J gene, D gene, V gene, CDR3 protein, CDR3 DNA. The D gene is left open where the match is weak. Size is omitted from some rows. Given values are once, few, many or a class for expanded clones.

>NA|TRBJ2-4|NA|TRBV30
CAWSTSITGIAKNIQYF
TGTGCCTGGAGCACTTCAATTACAGGGATTGCCAAAAACATTCAGTACTTC
>many|TRBJ1-2|NA|TRBV6-5
CASSYSPGDDGYTF
TGTGCCAGCAGTTACTCCCCAGGGGATGATGGCTACACCTTC
>NA|TRBJ2-3|TRBD1|TRBV11-2
CVSSLGSPTGGMKTQYF
TGTGTCAGCAGCTTAGGGTCCCCGACAGGGGGGATGAAGACGCAGTATTTT
>many|TRBJ2-5|NA|TRBV7-2
CASTPRDQPETQYF
TGTGCCAGCACCCCCCGGGATCAGCCTGAGACCCAGTACTTC
>NA|TRBJ2-3|NA|TRBV20-1
CSAASGGETDTQYF
TGCAGTGCCGCTAGTGGGGGCGAAACAGATACGCAGTATTTT
>NA|TRBJ2-2|TRBD1|TRBV9
CASSVSNRGNRDTGELFF
TGTGCCAGCAGCGTATCAAACAGGGGGAACAGGGACACCGGGGAGCTGTTTTTT
>many|TRBJ2-2|TRBD2|TRBV20-1
CSASSLAGPTGELFF
TGCAGTGCTAGTTCGCTAGCGGGGCCAACCGGGGAGCTGTTTTTT
>many|TRBJ2-5|TRBD1|TRBV18
CASNTGGETQYF
TGTGCCAGCAATACAGGGGGCGAGACCCAGTACTTC
>NA|TRBJ1-2|NA|TRBV27
CASSPDGGGWGYTF
TGTGCCAGCAGTCCAGACGGGGGAGGGTGGGGCTACACCTTC
>many|TRBJ2-5|NA|TRBV20-1
CSARDGVQQETQYF
TGCAGTGCTAGAGATGGCGTACAACAAGAGACCCAGTACTTC
>many|TRBJ2-5|TRBD2|TRBV20-1
CSARVTSIETQYF
TGCAGTGCTAGAGTGACTAGCATCGAGACCCAGTACTTC
>NA|TRBJ1-6|NA|TRBV3-1
CASSQKGGGPGSPLHF
TGTGCCAGCAGCCAAAAGGGTGGGGGCCCCGGTTCACCCCTCCACTTT